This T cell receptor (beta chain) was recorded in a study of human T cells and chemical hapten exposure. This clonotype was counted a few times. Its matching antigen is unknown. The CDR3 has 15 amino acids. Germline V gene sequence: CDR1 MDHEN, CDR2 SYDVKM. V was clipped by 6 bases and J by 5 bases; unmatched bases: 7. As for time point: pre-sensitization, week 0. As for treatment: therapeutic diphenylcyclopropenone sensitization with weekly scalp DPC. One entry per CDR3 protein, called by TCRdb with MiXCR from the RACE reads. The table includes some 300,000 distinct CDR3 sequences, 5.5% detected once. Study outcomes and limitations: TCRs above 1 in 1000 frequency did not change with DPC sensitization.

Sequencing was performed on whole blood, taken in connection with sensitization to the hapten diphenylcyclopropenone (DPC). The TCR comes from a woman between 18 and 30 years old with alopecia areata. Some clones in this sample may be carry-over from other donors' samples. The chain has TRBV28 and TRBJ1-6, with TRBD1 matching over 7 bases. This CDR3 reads CASSSDREHNSPLHF. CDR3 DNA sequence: TGTGCCAGCAGCTCCGACAGGGAGCATAATTCACCCCTCCACTTT.